This T cell receptor beta chain was identified in a study of cytomegalovirus exposure and HLA in healthy donors. Overall study results and limits: What TCR beta sequences reportedly achieved was accurate prediction of HLA-A and HLA-B alleles in most subjects.

On this clone: As yet, its antigen is unknown.

The germline V gene encodes CDR1 SGHVS and CDR2 FQNEAQ. CDR3 size: 14 residues. The ends were cut back, 5 bases at V and 2 bases at J, with 12 bases in the middle. PCR amplification relied on 60 Vbeta primers (plus 13 Jbeta primers). TCRdb's copy holds only in-frame clones and misses some; the assay was immunoSEQ multiplex PCR. The table includes 150,000 or so clones, 80% detected once. The specimen sequenced was PBMCs. This chain links TRBV7-8 with TRBJ1-1, with D possibly matching TRBD1 (6 bases). This clonotype was obtained from a woman in her forties or fifties in good health and CMV-seropositive. The CDR3 loop is CASSVNRANTEAFF. The CDR3 DNA is TGTGCCAGCAGCGTAAACAGGGCCAACACTGAAGCTTTCTTT.